In this sample, the clone carrying this T cell receptor (beta chain) turned up many times. Its antigen is not known. The data originate from a study of identical twins. Overall study results and limits: Modeled out-of-frame TCR alpha sharing in monozygotic twins fell below observed levels.

TCRdb re-called the 5' RACE reads through MiXCR, storing one row per CDR3 protein. The sample records approximately 630,000 distinct CDR3 sequences, less than 9% being singletons. This CDR3 comprises 16 residues. V lost 5 bases and J lost 3; bases outside the gene matches: 6. Germline V CDR1 and CDR2: LNHNV, YYDKDF (reference sequence). The data were also submitted as part of a second study, on yellow fever vaccine responses in identical twins.

V usage is TRBV15 and J usage is TRBJ2-1, with 11 bases fitting TRBD2. This clonotype originated in a young woman in good health. Input material: PBMCs. CDR3 sequence: CATSSKGLADYNEQFF. The CDR3 coding sequence is TGTGCCACCAGCTCGAAGGGACTAGCGGACTACAATGAGCAGTTCTTC.